Following are 32 T cell receptor beta chains from one sample sequenced in a study of shared clonotypes between healthy human individuals. Profiling relied on immunoSEQ multiplex PCR, and the TCRdb table lists in-frame clones only, not all of them. This table has about 2.3 million clones, less than 95% appearing once. Sequencing used naive CD4+ T cells from PBMCs. Subset: CD45RA+ positively selected. The origin of the receptors is a young man in good health. Some clones in this sample may be carry-over from other donors' samples.

The chain recombines TRBV6-6 with TRBJ2-7; 12 positions agree with TRBD1. The V and J ends lost 8 bases and 5 bases, in that order; junction bases with no gene match: 4. The CDR3 extends over 13 amino acids. Per germline, CDR1 MNHNY and CDR2 SVGAGI (reference sequence). The CDR3 loop is CASWGQGADEQYF. DNA for the CDR3: TGTGCCAGCTGGGGACAGGGGGCTGACGAGCAGTACTTC.

The chain employs TRBV29-1 and TRBJ2-2; D is perhaps TRBD1 (6 bases). The V gene lost 5 bases and the J gene lost 5 bases, with 12 bases spanning the gap. The CDR3 is 13 amino acids. CDR1 and CDR2 from the germline V gene are SQVTM and ANQGSEA. The CDR3 is CSVPDSLTGELFF. The DNA for the CDR3 is TGCAGCGTTCCGGACAGCTTGACCGGGGAGCTGTTTTTT.

The chain links TRBV11-3 to TRBJ2-5; the match to TRBD2 covers 7 bases. The CDR3 has 13 residues. CDR1 is SGHNT and CDR2 is YENEEA in the germline V gene. V was pared by 4 bases and J by 7 bases, with 6 bases of the junction left unmatched. In nucleotides, the CDR3 is TGTGCCAGCAGCTCCGGGGTAGCGGGGACCCAGTACTTC. This sequence encodes CASSSGVAGTQYF.

Regarding this clone: At the DNA level, this CDR3 is encoded by other sequences in the same sample as well. The gene calls are TRBV28 and TRBJ2-1; weak D call: TRBD2 (5 bases). This CDR3 has 15 residues. The V end was cut by 4 bases, the J end by 0 bases, with 10 bases between. Germline values: CDR1 MDHEN, CDR2 SYDVKM. The CDR3: CASSSSGSSYNEQFF. CDR3 sequence (DNA): TGTGCCAGCAGTTCGTCGGGGAGCTCCTACAATGAGCAGTTCTTC.

The chain employs TRBV6-6 and TRBJ2-7; D uncertain. The CDR3 covers 14 residues. CDR1 and CDR2 (germline): MNHNY, SVGAGI (reference sequence). The V gene lost 4 bases and the J gene lost 0 bases, with 10 bases spanning the gap. CDR3 protein: CASSSYMSSYEQYF. The DNA for the CDR3 is TGTGCCAGCAGTTCATACATGTCCTCCTACGAGCAGTACTTC.

The rearrangement links TRBV7-2 to TRBJ2-7; TRBD1 might be the D (6 bases). The germline V gene has CDR1 SGHTA and CDR2 FQGNSA. The CDR3 length is 16 residues. Trimming cost V 1 base and J 6 bases, with 19 bases left between them. The DNA for the CDR3 is TGTGCCAGCAGCTTAGATGTAGGGGGAGAGCTGCCCGAGCAGTACTTC. This translates into CASSLDVGGELPEQYF.

The chain combines TRBV5-1 with TRBJ1-1; no reliable D call. Germline CDR1 and CDR2: SGHRS and YFSETQ. Trimming removed 4 bases from V and 3 bases from J, with 10 bases in between. CDR3 size: 13 residues. Written as DNA, the CDR3 is TGCGCCAGCAGCCAGCGCGGGGACACTGAAGCTTTCTTT. Encoded protein: CASSQRGDTEAFF. Looking up the rest from reference TRBV5-1 and TRBJ1-1 gives the full variable domain: KAGVTQTPRYLIKTRGQQVTLSCSPISGHRSVSWYQQTPGQGLQFLFEYFSETQRNKGNFPGRFSGRQFSNSRSEMNVSTLELGDSALYLCASSQRGDTEAFFGQGTRLTVV.

CDR3 amino acids: CASSLDRESYEQYF. The CDR3 nucleotides read TGTGCCAGCAGCTTAGACAGGGAATCCTACGAGCAGTACTTC. This chain joins TRBV7-2 and TRBJ2-7; possible D gene TRBD1, 6 bases. Germline-derived CDR1 and CDR2 are SGHTA and FQGNSA. V was shortened by 1 base and J by 1 base, with 8 bases between the two germline ends. This CDR3 contains 14 residues. Filled out from reference TRBV7-2 and TRBJ2-7, the complete variable domain reads GAGVSQSPSNKVTEKGKDVELRCDPISGHTALYWYRQSLGQGLEFLIYFQGNSAPDKSGLPSDRFSAERTGGSVSTLTIQRTQQEDSAVYLCASSLDRESYEQYFGPGTRLTVT.

V is TRBV7-9 and J is TRBJ1-6, with a possible D match to TRBD1 (5 bases). Germline V gene sequence: CDR1 SEHNR, CDR2 FQNEAQ (reference sequence). This CDR3 is 15 amino acids long. V lost 1 base, J lost 9 bases, and 13 bases lay in between. This CDR3 is CASSLGGAPGSPLHF. CDR3 bases: TGTGCCAGCAGCTTAGGAGGGGCGCCGGGTTCACCCCTCCACTTT. Full variable domain (rest looked up from reference TRBV7-9 and TRBJ1-6): DTGVSQNPRHKITKRGQNVTFRCDPISEHNRLYWYRQTLGQGPEFLTYFQNEAQLEKSRLLSDRFSAERPKGSFSTLEIQRTEQGDSAMYLCASSLGGAPGSPLHFGNGTRLTVT.

This clone occurred once. The same CDR3 is also encoded by other DNA sequences in this sample. V gene TRBV5-1 combines with J gene TRBJ1-4; 7 bases agree with TRBD1. This CDR3 region has 15 residues. Trimming took 3 bases from V and 5 from J; bases not matched to a gene: 7. CDR1 SGHRS and CDR2 YFSETQ come from the germline V gene. In DNA, the CDR3 is TGCGCCAGCAGCTGGGCCGGGACAGTGAATGAAAAACTGTTTTTT. It yields the protein CASSWAGTVNEKLFF. The full variable domain, with the rest looked up from reference TRBV5-1 and TRBJ1-4, is KAGVTQTPRYLIKTRGQQVTLSCSPISGHRSVSWYQQTPGQGLQFLFEYFSETQRNKGNFPGRFSGRQFSNSRSEMNVSTLELGDSALYLCASSWAGTVNEKLFFGSGTQLSVL.

The chain links TRBV18 to TRBJ2-7; no definite D call. The V gene lost 4 bases and the J gene lost 2 bases, with 9 bases spanning the gap. The CDR3 runs 13 residues. The germline CDR1 and CDR2 sequences are KGHSH and LQKENI. CDR3 in DNA: TGTGCCAGCTCACTGACACCCCCCTACGAGCAGTACTTC. Amino acids: CASSLTPPYEQYF.

CDR3 protein: CASSLGFGQETQYF. Written as DNA, the CDR3 is TGTGCCAGCAGCTTAGGTTTCGGGCAGGAGACCCAGTACTTC. The J gene is TRBJ2-5, the V gene TRBV11-3; unclear D gene. V was pared by 1 base and J by 5 bases, with 11 bases between. From germline, CDR1 is SGHNT and CDR2 YENEEA. CDR3 length: 14 amino acids.

In this sample, this clone turned up a few times. This same CDR3 is encoded by further DNA sequences in the sample. The rearrangement uses TRBV2 and TRBJ1-1; TRBD1 might be the D (5 bases). CDR3 length: 13 amino acids. CDR1 is SNHLY and CDR2 is FYNNEI in the germline V gene. V lost 6 bases and J lost 1, with 9 bases in between. This chain's CDR3 is CASSYQGNTEAFF. The CDR3 DNA reads TGTGCCAGCAGCTACCAGGGGAACACTGAAGCTTTCTTT.

J is TRBJ2-1 and V is TRBV27; 14 nucleotides align to TRBD2. Germline V gives CDR1 MNHEY, CDR2 SMNVEV (reference sequence). V was pared by 1 base and J by 3 bases, with 17 bases of the junction left unmatched. The CDR3 has 22 amino acids. The CDR3 DNA follows: TGTGCCAGCAGTTTATGGCCAACTACAGGACTAGCGGGAGGCCTTTACTACAATGAGCAGTTCTTC. It codes for CASSLWPTTGLAGGLYYNEQFF.

This clone turned up a few times. Other DNA variants within this sample encode the same CDR3. The chain combines TRBV7-3 with TRBJ1-2, with a weak D call TRBD1 (5 bases). Germline V CDR1 and CDR2: SGHTA, FQGTGA. V lost 2 bases, J lost 2 bases, and 6 bases lay in between. CDR3 length: 13 residues. The CDR3 DNA reads as TGTGCCAGCAGCTTAGAGGGGAACTATGGCTACACCTTC. This gives the protein CASSLEGNYGYTF. The variable domain in full, with the rest retrieved from reference TRBV7-3 and TRBJ1-2, is GAGVSQTPSNKVTEKGKYVELRCDPISGHTALYWYRQSLGQGPEFLIYFQGTGAADDSGLPNDRFFAVRPEGSVSTLKIQRTERGDSAVYLCASSLEGNYGYTFGSGTRLTVV.

About this clone: Other nucleotide sequences from this sample produce the same CDR3. The chain links TRBV19 to TRBJ1-1, with unresolved D. Trimming removed 3 bases from V and 1 base from J, with 9 bases in between. The length of the CDR3 is 14 residues. The germline V gene encodes CDR1 LNHDA and CDR2 SQIVND (reference sequence). The chain's CDR3 is CASSIQGSNTEAFF. The DNA for the CDR3 is TGTGCCAGTAGTATCCAAGGTTCGAACACTGAAGCTTTCTTT.

The chain is built from TRBV5-6 and TRBJ2-7, with D possibly TRBD1 on 5 matching bases. Germline V gives CDR1 SGHDT, CDR2 YYEEEE. V shed 1 base and J shed 6 bases, with 14 bases lying between them. This CDR3 region has 14 residues. This CDR3 reads CASSLWQGGLEQYF. CDR3 DNA: TGTGCCAGCAGCTTGTGGCAGGGTGGTCTCGAGCAGTACTTC.

The rearrangement uses TRBV5-1 and TRBJ2-1; 8 nucleotides align to TRBD2. V lost 1 base, J lost 8 bases, and 8 bases stayed unmatched. The CDR3 runs 15 residues. The V gene's germline CDR1 is SGHRS and CDR2 YFSETQ. The CDR3 region is CASSLLAGGRDEQFF. CDR3 nucleotide sequence: TGCGCCAGCAGCTTGCTGGCGGGAGGCCGGGATGAGCAGTTCTTC.

The gene calls are TRBV5-1 and TRBJ2-5, with D unclear. Trimming took 1 base from V and 3 from J, leaving 7 bases between them. CDR3 length: 13 amino acids. Germline V gene lookup returns CDR1 SGHRS and CDR2 YFSETQ. CDR3 residues: CASSLFTEETQYF. CDR3 coding DNA: TGCGCCAGCAGCTTGTTCACAGAAGAGACCCAGTACTTC. Together with reference TRBV5-1 and TRBJ2-5, the CDR3 gives the full variable domain: KAGVTQTPRYLIKTRGQQVTLSCSPISGHRSVSWYQQTPGQGLQFLFEYFSETQRNKGNFPGRFSGRQFSNSRSEMNVSTLELGDSALYLCASSLFTEETQYFGPGTRLLVL.

On this clone itself: Other nucleotide sequences in the sample specify the same CDR3. The V gene is TRBV19, the J gene TRBJ1-5; D uncertain. This CDR3 spans 12 amino acids. Trimming shortened V by 5 bases and J by 4 bases, and 6 bases separated the two germline ends. The germline V gene has CDR1 LNHDA and CDR2 SQIVND (reference sequence). CDR3 amino acids: CASSRGNQPQHF. CDR3 nucleotide sequence: TGTGCCAGTAGTCGAGGTAATCAGCCCCAGCATTTT.

Of note for this clone: The junction shows a germline mismatch at one end, possibly a read error. The chain is built from TRBV19 and TRBJ2-1; no firm D call. The CDR3 loop spans 13 amino acids. Germline V lookup: CDR1 LNHDA, CDR2 SQIVND (reference sequence). The CDR3 region has the DNA TGTGCCAGTAGGTGGGGAACCTACGATGAGCAGTTCTTC. Its translation: CASRWGTYDEQFF.

J is TRBJ2-5 and V is TRBV2; D not certain. CDR3 length equals 11 residues. V was shortened by 8 bases and J by 4 bases, with 8 bases between the two germline ends. The V gene's germline CDR1 is SNHLY and CDR2 FYNNEI. The CDR3 loop reads CASGFRETQYF. CDR3 in DNA: TGTGCCAGCGGCTTCCGAGAGACCCAGTACTTC. Looking up the rest from reference TRBV2 and TRBJ2-5 gives the full variable domain: EPEVTQTPSHQVTQMGQEVILRCVPISNHLYFYWYRQILGQKVEFLVSFYNNEISEKSEIFDDQFSVERPDGSNFTLKIRSTKLEDSAMYFCASGFRETQYFGPGTRLLVL.

The V gene is TRBV28, the J gene TRBJ2-1; 11 bases agree with TRBD2. Looked up from germline, CDR1 is MDHEN and CDR2 is SYDVKM. Trimming cost V 8 bases and J 6 bases; bases outside gene matches: 12. The CDR3 sequence is 16 residues long. This CDR3 reads CASCSTGTSGTNEQFF. CDR3 nucleotides: TGTGCCAGCTGCTCAACCGGGACTAGCGGAACCAATGAGCAGTTCTTC.

The V call is TRBV20-1, the J call TRBJ2-1, with D unresolved. Germline CDR1 DFQATT, CDR2 SNEGSKA (reference sequence). The CDR3 contains 8 residues. The CDR3 protein is CRRYEQFF. The DNA of the CDR3 is TGCAGGCGGTATGAGCAGTTCTTC.

The chain employs TRBV5-1 and TRBJ1-3, with TRBD1 as a possible D gene (5 bases). V was shortened by 4 bases and J by 0 bases, with 14 bases between the two germline ends. This CDR3 region has 16 residues. Looked up from germline, CDR1 is SGHRS and CDR2 is YFSETQ. The CDR3 nucleotides are TGCGCCAGCAGCCCCGGGGGGGTCCCCTCTGGAAACACCATATATTTT. Translation gives CASSPGGVPSGNTIYF.

The rearrangement joins TRBV4-1 to TRBJ2-3; D uncertain. The V end lost 5 bases, the J end lost 4 bases, and 13 bases lay between the germline ends. The CDR3 has 14 residues. Germline V gene lookup returns CDR1 MGHRA and CDR2 YSYEKL. The CDR3 sequence is CASSAPLVADTQYF. The CDR3 DNA follows: TGCGCCAGCAGCGCTCCGTTAGTAGCAGATACGCAGTATTTT.

This clone has only one observation. The chain joins TRBV6-5 to TRBJ2-3; TRBD1 matches 10 bases. Germline values: CDR1 MNHEY, CDR2 SVGAGI. CDR3 length: 16 amino acids. Germline trimming cut 3 bases from V and 4 bases from J; bases unmatched to any gene: 7. CDR3 in amino acids: CASSYKGTGAPDTQYF. CDR3 DNA: TGTGCCAGCAGTTATAAGGGGACAGGGGCCCCAGATACGCAGTATTTT.

This rearrangement joins TRBV2 to TRBJ2-3; TRBD1 aligns across 9 bases. The trim removed 10 bases at V and 3 bases at J, leaving 8 bases unmatched. Germline V gene sequence: CDR1 SNHLY, CDR2 FYNNEI. The CDR3 is 14 residues long. CDR3 DNA: TGTGCCAACGGTCCCGGGACAGGGACAGATACGCAGTATTTT. Its translation is CANGPGTGTDTQYF.

CDR3 bases: TGTGCCAGCAGTTTAAAAGGTCTCCCCATGGTTCCTGAAGCTTTCTTT. Translation: CASSLKGLPMVPEAFF. V gene TRBV27 combines with J gene TRBJ1-1; D remains unclear. The V gene's germline CDR1 is MNHEY and CDR2 SMNVEV (reference sequence). The V and J ends lost 2 bases and 6 bases respectively, with 19 bases between them. This CDR3 has 16 amino acids.

The CDR3 nucleotides are TGTGCCAGTAGTATAGGGTTAGGAGTTTTCGGAGAGACCCAGTACTTC. Protein product: CASSIGLGVFGETQYF. V is TRBV19 and J is TRBJ2-5; D unclear. Trimming removed 1 base from V and 4 bases from J, with 16 bases in between. This CDR3 has 16 residues. Germline V gene sequence: CDR1 LNHDA, CDR2 SQIVND (reference sequence).

The chain carries TRBV20-1 and TRBJ2-3; D not certain. Trimming took 3 bases from V and 7 from J, leaving 2 bases between them. Germline values: CDR1 DFQATT, CDR2 SNEGSKA (reference sequence). CDR3 length equals 9 residues. In DNA form, the CDR3 reads TGCAGTGCTAGCCATACGCAGTATTTT. It codes for CSASHTQYF.

V gene TRBV29-1 combines with J gene TRBJ2-3; 8 bases line up with TRBD1. Unmatched junction bases numbered 9, after V lost 8 bases and J lost 2 bases. The CDR3 extends over 14 amino acids. From germline, CDR1 is SQVTM and CDR2 ANQGSEA. The CDR3 here is CSLQGASSTDTQYF. CDR3 nucleotides: TGCAGCCTTCAGGGGGCTTCTTCCACAGATACGCAGTATTTT.